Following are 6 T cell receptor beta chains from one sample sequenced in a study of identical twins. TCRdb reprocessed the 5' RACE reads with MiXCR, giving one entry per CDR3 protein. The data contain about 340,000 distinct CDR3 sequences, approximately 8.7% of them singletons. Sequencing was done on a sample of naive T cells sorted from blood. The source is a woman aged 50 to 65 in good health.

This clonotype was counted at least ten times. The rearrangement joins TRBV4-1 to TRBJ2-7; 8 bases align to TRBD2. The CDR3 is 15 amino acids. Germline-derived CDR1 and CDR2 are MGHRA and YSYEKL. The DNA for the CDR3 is TGCGCCAGCAGCCAATGGGCGGGAGGCTCCAACGAGCAGTACGTC. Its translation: CASSQWAGGSNEQYV.

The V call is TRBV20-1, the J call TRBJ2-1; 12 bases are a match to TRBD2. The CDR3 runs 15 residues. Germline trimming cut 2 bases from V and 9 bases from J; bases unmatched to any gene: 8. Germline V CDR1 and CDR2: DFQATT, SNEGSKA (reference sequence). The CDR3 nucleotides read TGCAGTGCTAGATCGACTAGCGGGAGTATCGTTGAGCAGTTCTTC. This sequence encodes CSARSTSGSIVEQFF.

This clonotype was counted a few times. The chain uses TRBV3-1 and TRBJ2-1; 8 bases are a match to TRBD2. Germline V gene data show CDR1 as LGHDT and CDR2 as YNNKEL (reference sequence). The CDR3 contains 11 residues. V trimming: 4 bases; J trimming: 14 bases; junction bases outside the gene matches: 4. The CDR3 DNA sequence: TGTGCCAGCAGCCTTGGGACTAGTGAGTTCTTC. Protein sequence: CASSLGTSEFF.

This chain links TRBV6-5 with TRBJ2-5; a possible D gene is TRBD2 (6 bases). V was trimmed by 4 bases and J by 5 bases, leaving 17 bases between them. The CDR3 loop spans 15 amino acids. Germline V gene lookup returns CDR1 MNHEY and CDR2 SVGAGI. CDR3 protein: CASSFPLREDETQYF. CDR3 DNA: TGTGCCAGCAGTTTCCCATTGAGGGAGGACGAGACCCAGTACTTC.

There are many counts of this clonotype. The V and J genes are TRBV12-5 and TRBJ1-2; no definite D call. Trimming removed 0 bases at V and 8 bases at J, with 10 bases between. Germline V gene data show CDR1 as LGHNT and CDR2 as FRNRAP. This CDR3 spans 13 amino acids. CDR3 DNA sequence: TGTGCTAGTGGTTTGGTAACGGAAAGCGGCTACACCTTC. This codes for CASGLVTESGYTF.

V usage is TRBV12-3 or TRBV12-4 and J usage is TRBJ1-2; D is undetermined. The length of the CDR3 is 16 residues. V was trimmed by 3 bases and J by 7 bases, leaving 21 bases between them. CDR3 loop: CASSFFQRTPGSGYTF. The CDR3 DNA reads TGTGCCAGCAGTTTTTTTCAGCGGACCCCTGGGAGTGGCTACACCTTC.